A selection of T cell receptor beta chains follows, all from one sample in a study of blood T cell repertoires in COVID-19. The assay was immunoSEQ multiplex PCR, and TCRdb's table has in-frame clones only and misses some. The data show about 70,000 clones, around four fifths seen once. The sequenced material came from peripheral blood. The source of these receptors is a woman aged 60 to 75 with acute or convalescent COVID-19. Each CDR3 is given with its conserved first and last residue. Fields, in order: J gene, clone size, D gene, V gene, CDR3 protein, CDR3 DNA. D genes are given only for firm matches. The listing skips clone size in some rows; elsewhere it reads once, few, many or a size class.

j_call: TRBJ2-7; clone_size: -; d_call: TRBD1; v_call: TRBV7-9; cdr3_aa: CASSPRTGAGYEQYF; cdr3_nt: TGTGCCAGCAGCCCCCGGACAGGGGCTGGCTACGAGCAGTACTTC
j_call: TRBJ1-1; clone_size: -; d_call: TRBD1; v_call: TRBV5-1; cdr3_aa: CASSVGQVINTEAFF; cdr3_nt: TGCGCCAGCAGCGTAGGACAGGTCATCAACACTGAAGCTTTCTTT
j_call: TRBJ1-1; clone_size: -; d_call: TRBD1; v_call: TRBV27; cdr3_aa: CASSPWTGGKNTEAFF; cdr3_nt: TGTGCCAGCAGTCCGTGGACAGGGGGCAAGAACACTGAAGCTTTCTTT
j_call: TRBJ1-1; clone_size: -; d_call: TRBD1; v_call: TRBV7-9; cdr3_aa: CASSPRTGTEAFF; cdr3_nt: TGTGCCAGCAGCCCGAGGACAGGGACTGAAGCTTTCTTT
j_call: TRBJ2-7; clone_size: -; d_call: -; v_call: TRBV5-1; cdr3_aa: CASSLALAGELTDSSYEQYF; cdr3_nt: TGCGCCAGCAGCTTGGCCTTGGCAGGGGAGCTGACCGACAGCTCCTACGAGCAGTACTTC
j_call: TRBJ2-1; clone_size: -; d_call: -; v_call: TRBV30; cdr3_aa: CAWTSANEQFF; cdr3_nt: TGTGCCTGGACAAGCGCCAATGAGCAGTTCTTC
j_call: TRBJ1-2; clone_size: -; d_call: TRBD1; v_call: TRBV18; cdr3_aa: CASSTLTPGQVPAYGYTF; cdr3_nt: TGTGCCAGCTCAACGCTCACCCCGGGACAGGTCCCCGCCTATGGCTACACCTTC
j_call: TRBJ1-2; clone_size: few; d_call: TRBD1; v_call: TRBV18; cdr3_aa: CASSTGTGALRGYTF; cdr3_nt: TGTGCCAGCTCAACCGGGACAGGGGCCCTTCGTGGCTACACCTTC
j_call: TRBJ1-4; clone_size: -; d_call: -; v_call: TRBV7-9; cdr3_aa: CASIKSISWESNEKLFF; cdr3_nt: TGTGCCAGCATCAAGAGTATTTCATGGGAGTCTAATGAAAAACTGTTTTTT
j_call: TRBJ1-2; clone_size: -; d_call: TRBD1; v_call: TRBV4-1; cdr3_aa: CASSPRGKTGDNYGYTF; cdr3_nt: TGCGCCAGCAGCCCGAGGGGTAAGACAGGGGATAACTATGGCTACACCTTC
j_call: TRBJ2-3; clone_size: -; d_call: TRBD2; v_call: TRBV19; cdr3_aa: CASSKPGTTPDTQYF; cdr3_nt: TGTGCCAGTAGTAAACCCGGGACTACCCCAGATACGCAGTATTTT
j_call: TRBJ1-1; clone_size: once; d_call: -; v_call: TRBV4-2; cdr3_aa: CASSQVGAGGNMNTEAFF; cdr3_nt: TGTGCCAGCAGCCAAGTCGGCGCGGGGGGGAACATGAACACTGAAGCTTTCTTT
j_call: TRBJ2-7; clone_size: -; d_call: TRBD2; v_call: TRBV27; cdr3_aa: CASALLAGVRLDEQYF; cdr3_nt: TGTGCCAGCGCCTTACTAGCGGGGGTTCGATTAGACGAGCAGTACTTC
j_call: TRBJ1-2; clone_size: -; d_call: TRBD1; v_call: TRBV19; cdr3_aa: CASSDPTGGSYGYTF; cdr3_nt: TGTGCCAGTAGTGACCCTACAGGGGGCTCCTATGGCTACACCTTC
j_call: TRBJ2-7; clone_size: -; d_call: -; v_call: TRBV3-1/TRBV3-2; cdr3_aa: CASSQEVQRAEQYF; cdr3_nt: TGTGCCAGCAGCCAAGAAGTTCAGCGGGCCGAGCAGTACTTC
j_call: TRBJ2-4; clone_size: -; d_call: -; v_call: TRBV21-1; cdr3_aa: CASGVAGVHIQYF; cdr3_nt: TGTGCCAGCGGCGTGGCAGGGGTACACATTCAGTACTTC
j_call: TRBJ1-1; clone_size: -; d_call: TRBD1; v_call: TRBV11-2; cdr3_aa: CASSPGQGSNTEAFF; cdr3_nt: TGTGCCAGCAGCCCGGGACAGGGCTCGAACACTGAAGCTTTCTTT
j_call: TRBJ1-2; clone_size: once; d_call: -; v_call: TRBV6-1; cdr3_aa: CASSEQIVANYGYTF; cdr3_nt: TGTGCCAGCAGTGAACAAATAGTTGCTAACTATGGCTACACCTTC
j_call: TRBJ2-1; clone_size: -; d_call: -; v_call: TRBV5-5; cdr3_aa: CASSRQENSYNEQFF; cdr3_nt: TGTGCCAGCAGCAGACAGGAGAACTCCTACAATGAGCAGTTCTTC
j_call: TRBJ1-2; clone_size: -; d_call: -; v_call: TRBV4-1; cdr3_aa: CASSQEWEENYGYTF; cdr3_nt: TGCGCCAGCAGCCAAGAGTGGGAGGAGAACTATGGCTACACCTTC
j_call: TRBJ2-1; clone_size: -; d_call: -; v_call: TRBV7-2; cdr3_aa: CASSLPGSGNEQFF; cdr3_nt: TGTGCCAGCAGCTTACCGGGATCGGGCAATGAGCAGTTCTTC
j_call: TRBJ2-5; clone_size: -; d_call: -; v_call: TRBV5-6; cdr3_aa: CASSQGTAQETQYF; cdr3_nt: TGTGCCAGCAGCCAGGGGACGGCGCAAGAGACCCAGTACTTC
j_call: TRBJ2-7; clone_size: -; d_call: -; v_call: TRBV14; cdr3_aa: CASSQEGAGSTYEQYF; cdr3_nt: TGTGCCAGCAGCCAAGAGGGGGCAGGTTCTACCTACGAGCAGTACTTC
j_call: TRBJ2-7; clone_size: -; d_call: TRBD2; v_call: TRBV6-5; cdr3_aa: CASSSPAGGPYEQYF; cdr3_nt: TGTGCCAGCAGTTCCCCAGCGGGAGGGCCGTACGAGCAGTACTTC
j_call: TRBJ2-5; clone_size: -; d_call: -; v_call: TRBV2; cdr3_aa: CASSEASSGRKETQYF; cdr3_nt: TGTGCCAGCAGTGAAGCTTCTTCCGGGAGAAAAGAGACCCAGTACTTC
j_call: TRBJ2-1; clone_size: -; d_call: TRBD1; v_call: TRBV28; cdr3_aa: CASSSRDRGTLKQFF; cdr3_nt: TGTGCCAGCAGTTCCCGGGACAGGGGTACCTTGAAGCAGTTCTTC
j_call: TRBJ1-2; clone_size: -; d_call: -; v_call: TRBV5-6; cdr3_aa: CASSPGQNYGYTF; cdr3_nt: TGTGCCAGCAGCCCGGGACAAAACTATGGCTACACCTTC
j_call: TRBJ2-3; clone_size: -; d_call: TRBD2; v_call: TRBV15; cdr3_aa: CATSRGLAVSTDTQYF; cdr3_nt: TGTGCCACCAGCAGGGGACTAGCGGTGAGCACAGATACGCAGTATTTT
j_call: TRBJ1-2; clone_size: -; d_call: TRBD1; v_call: TRBV30; cdr3_aa: CAWSPGQGASQGYTF; cdr3_nt: TGTGCCTGGAGTCCAGGACAGGGGGCATCTCAGGGCTACACCTTC
j_call: TRBJ1-2; clone_size: -; d_call: -; v_call: TRBV2; cdr3_aa: CASSGQGGRQTYGYTF; cdr3_nt: TGTGCCAGCAGTGGGCAGGGAGGGCGACAAACCTATGGCTACACCTTC
j_call: TRBJ2-5; clone_size: few; d_call: TRBD2; v_call: TRBV2; cdr3_aa: CASNKRGEMRGETQYF; cdr3_nt: TGTGCCAGCAACAAGCGGGGCGAGATGCGGGGAGAGACCCAGTACTTC
j_call: TRBJ2-7; clone_size: -; d_call: TRBD1; v_call: TRBV24-1; cdr3_aa: CATSDPRDRTYEQYF; cdr3_nt: TGTGCCACCAGTGATCCCCGGGACAGAACCTACGAGCAGTACTTC
j_call: TRBJ1-2; clone_size: -; d_call: -; v_call: TRBV5-1; cdr3_aa: CASSSRAPYGYTF; cdr3_nt: TGCGCCAGCAGCTCCAGGGCCCCCTATGGCTACACCTTC
j_call: TRBJ2-5; clone_size: once; d_call: -; v_call: TRBV5-6; cdr3_aa: CASSLGLAKETQYF; cdr3_nt: TGTGCCAGCAGCCTGGGACTGGCCAAAGAGACCCAGTACTTC
j_call: TRBJ1-4; clone_size: -; d_call: TRBD1; v_call: TRBV6-2/TRBV6-3; cdr3_aa: CASRSIGQGNEKLFF; cdr3_nt: TGTGCCAGCCGTTCGATAGGACAGGGGAATGAAAAACTGTTTTTT
j_call: TRBJ2-3; clone_size: -; d_call: TRBD2; v_call: TRBV7-9; cdr3_aa: CASTPSGGDTQYF; cdr3_nt: TGTGCCAGCACCCCGTCGGGGGGAGATACGCAGTATTTT
j_call: TRBJ1-4; clone_size: -; d_call: -; v_call: TRBV19; cdr3_aa: CASSNTPRADEKLFF; cdr3_nt: TGTGCCAGTAGTAACACACCTCGAGCGGATGAAAAACTGTTTTTT
j_call: TRBJ2-5; clone_size: once; d_call: -; v_call: TRBV10-3; cdr3_aa: CAISGGGQKETQYF; cdr3_nt: TGTGCCATCAGTGGGGGGGGGCAGAAAGAGACCCAGTACTTC
j_call: TRBJ2-2; clone_size: -; d_call: TRBD2; v_call: TRBV28; cdr3_aa: CASSSGLAVRRTGELFF; cdr3_nt: TGTGCCAGCAGTTCGGGACTAGCGGTTCGTCGCACCGGGGAGCTGTTTTTT
j_call: TRBJ2-2; clone_size: -; d_call: TRBD2; v_call: TRBV12-5; cdr3_aa: CASGHDRLAGTNTGELFF; cdr3_nt: TGTGCTAGTGGTCACGACAGGTTAGCGGGAACGAACACCGGGGAGCTGTTTTTT
j_call: TRBJ2-1; clone_size: -; d_call: TRBD1; v_call: TRBV24-1; cdr3_aa: CATSESSAQGNNEQFF; cdr3_nt: TGTGCCACCAGTGAGAGCTCGGCACAGGGGAACAATGAGCAGTTCTTC